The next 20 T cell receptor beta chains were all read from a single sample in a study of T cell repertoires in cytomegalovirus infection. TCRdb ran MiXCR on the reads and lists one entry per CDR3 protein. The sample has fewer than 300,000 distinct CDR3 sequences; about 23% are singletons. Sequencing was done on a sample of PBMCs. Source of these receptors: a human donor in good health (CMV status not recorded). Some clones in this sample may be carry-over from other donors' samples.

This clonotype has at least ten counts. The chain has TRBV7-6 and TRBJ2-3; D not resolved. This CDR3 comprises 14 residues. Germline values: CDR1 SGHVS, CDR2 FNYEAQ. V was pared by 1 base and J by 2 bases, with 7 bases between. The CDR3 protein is CASSLGANTDTQYF. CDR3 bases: TGTGCCAGCAGCTTAGGCGCGAACACAGATACGCAGTATTTT.

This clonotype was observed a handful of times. The CDR3 DNA reads TGTGCCAGCAGTGACACGTTATACAATGAGCAGTTCTTC. It codes for CASSDTLYNEQFF. The chain links TRBV6-4 to TRBJ2-1; no firm D call. The CDR3 contains 13 residues. Germline V gene sequence: CDR1 MRHNA, CDR2 SNTAGT. Trimming took 2 bases from V and 4 from J, leaving 6 bases between them.

The CDR3 loop is CASSFQAGEADTQYF. CDR3 coding DNA: TGTGCCAGCAGCTTTCAGGCGGGAGAGGCAGATACGCAGTATTTT. The chain recombines TRBV7-9 with TRBJ2-3, with 7 bases that match TRBD2. Per the germline V gene, CDR1 is SEHNR and CDR2 is FQNEAQ (reference sequence). This CDR3 is 15 amino acids long. V shed 3 bases, J shed 4 bases, and the junction held 7 bases outside the gene matches.

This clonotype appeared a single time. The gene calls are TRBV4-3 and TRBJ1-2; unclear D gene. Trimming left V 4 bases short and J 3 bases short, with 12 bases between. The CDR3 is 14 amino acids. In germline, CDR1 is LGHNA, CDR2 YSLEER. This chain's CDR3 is CASSRGRLDYGYTF. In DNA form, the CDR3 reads TGCGCCAGCAGCCGCGGCAGGCTCGACTATGGCTACACCTTC.

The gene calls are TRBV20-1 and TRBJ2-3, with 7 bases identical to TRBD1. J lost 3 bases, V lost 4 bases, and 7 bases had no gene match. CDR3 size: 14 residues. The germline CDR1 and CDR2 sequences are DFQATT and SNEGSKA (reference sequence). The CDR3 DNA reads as TGCAGTGCTACGGGACAGTGGGGGACAGATACGCAGTATTTT. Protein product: CSATGQWGTDTQYF.

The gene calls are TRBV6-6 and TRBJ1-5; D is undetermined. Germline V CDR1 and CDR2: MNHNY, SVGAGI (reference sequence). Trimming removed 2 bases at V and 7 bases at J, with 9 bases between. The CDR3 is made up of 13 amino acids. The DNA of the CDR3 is TGTGCCAGCAGTTACAACTATGAGCAGCCCCAGCATTTT. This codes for CASSYNYEQPQHF.

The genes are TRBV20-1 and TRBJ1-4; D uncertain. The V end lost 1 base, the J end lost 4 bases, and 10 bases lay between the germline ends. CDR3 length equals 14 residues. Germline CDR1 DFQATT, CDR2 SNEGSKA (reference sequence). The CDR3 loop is CSARGEGLNEKLFF. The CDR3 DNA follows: TGCAGTGCTAGAGGCGAAGGTCTTAATGAAAAACTGTTTTTT.

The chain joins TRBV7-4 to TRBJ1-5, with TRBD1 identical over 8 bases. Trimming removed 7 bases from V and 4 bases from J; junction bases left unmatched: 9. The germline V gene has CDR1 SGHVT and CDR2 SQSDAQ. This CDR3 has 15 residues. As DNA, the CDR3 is TGTGCCAGCACCAGTGACAGGGGCGTAAATCAGCCCCAGCATTTT. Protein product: CASTSDRGVNQPQHF.

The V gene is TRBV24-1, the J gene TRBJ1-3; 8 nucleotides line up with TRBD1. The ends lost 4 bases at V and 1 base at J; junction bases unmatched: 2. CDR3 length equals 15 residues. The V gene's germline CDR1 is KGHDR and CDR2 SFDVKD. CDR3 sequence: CATSETGGSGNTIYF. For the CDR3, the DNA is TGTGCCACCAGTGAAACAGGGGGTTCTGGAAACACCATATATTTT.

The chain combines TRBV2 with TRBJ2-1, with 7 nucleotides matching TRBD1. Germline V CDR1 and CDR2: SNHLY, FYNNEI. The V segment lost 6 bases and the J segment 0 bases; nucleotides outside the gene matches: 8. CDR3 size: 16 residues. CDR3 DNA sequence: TGTGCCAGCAGACTCAGGACAGGTAGCTCCTACAATGAGCAGTTCTTC. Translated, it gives CASRLRTGSSYNEQFF. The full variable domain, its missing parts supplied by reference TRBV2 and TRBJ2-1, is EPEVTQTPSHQVTQMGQEVILRCVPISNHLYFYWYRQILGQKVEFLVSFYNNEISEKSEIFDDQFSVERPDGSNFTLKIRSTKLEDSAMYFCASRLRTGSSYNEQFFGPGTRLTVL.

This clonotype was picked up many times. The CDR3, as DNA: TGTGCCAGCAGCTGGACTACAGCAGATACGCAGTATTTT. It codes for CASSWTTADTQYF. V is TRBV7-2 and J is TRBJ2-3; D possibly corresponds to TRBD2 (6 bases). This CDR3 contains 13 residues. With 4 bases removed from V and 4 bases from J, the gap between germline ends came to 9 bases. Germline loops: CDR1 SGHTA, CDR2 FQGNSA.

The CDR3 DNA follows: TGTGCCACCAGCAGAGTGCAGGGTGATATGGGCTACACCTTC. The encoded protein is CATSRVQGDMGYTF. The rearrangement uses TRBV15 and TRBJ1-2, with D possibly matching TRBD1 (5 bases). V was shortened by 1 base and J by 8 bases, with 14 bases between the two germline ends. This CDR3 contains 14 residues. Germline CDR1 is LNHNV and CDR2 is YYDKDF (reference sequence).

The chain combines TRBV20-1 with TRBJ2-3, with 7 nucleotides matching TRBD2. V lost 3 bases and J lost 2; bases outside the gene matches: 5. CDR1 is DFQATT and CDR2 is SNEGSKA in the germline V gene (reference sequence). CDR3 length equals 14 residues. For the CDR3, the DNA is TGCAGTGCTAGCGGGGGGTTCCCCACAGATACGCAGTATTTT. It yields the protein CSASGGFPTDTQYF.

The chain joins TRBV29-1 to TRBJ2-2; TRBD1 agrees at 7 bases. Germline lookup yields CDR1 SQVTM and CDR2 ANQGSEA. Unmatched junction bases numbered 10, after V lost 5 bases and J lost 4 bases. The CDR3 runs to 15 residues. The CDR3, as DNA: TGCAGCGTTACCTACAGGGGTGTCGGCACCGGGGAGCTGTTTTTT. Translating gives CSVTYRGVGTGELFF.

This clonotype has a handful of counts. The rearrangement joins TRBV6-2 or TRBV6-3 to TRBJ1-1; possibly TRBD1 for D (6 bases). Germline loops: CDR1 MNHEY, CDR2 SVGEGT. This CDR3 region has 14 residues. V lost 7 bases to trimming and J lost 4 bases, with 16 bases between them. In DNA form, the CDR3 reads TGTGCCAGCACCGCCAGGGGAATCTTCACTGAAGCTTTCTTT. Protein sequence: CASTARGIFTEAFF.

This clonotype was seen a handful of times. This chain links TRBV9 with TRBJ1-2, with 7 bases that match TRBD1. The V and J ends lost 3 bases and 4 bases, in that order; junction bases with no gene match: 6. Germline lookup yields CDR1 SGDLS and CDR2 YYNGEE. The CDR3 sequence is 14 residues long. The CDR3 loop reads CASSAQGGSYGYTF. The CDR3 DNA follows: TGTGCCAGCAGCGCCCAGGGGGGTAGCTATGGCTACACCTTC. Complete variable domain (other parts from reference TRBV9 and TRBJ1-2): DSGVTQTPKHLITATGQRVTLRCSPRSGDLSVYWYQQSLDQGLQFLIQYYNGEERAKGNILERFSAQQFPDLHSELNLSSLELGDSALYFCASSAQGGSYGYTFGSGTRLTVV.

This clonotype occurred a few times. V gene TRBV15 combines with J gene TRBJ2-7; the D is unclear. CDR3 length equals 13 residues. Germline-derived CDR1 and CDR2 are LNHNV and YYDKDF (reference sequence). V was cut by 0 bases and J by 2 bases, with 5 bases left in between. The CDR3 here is CATSRDPAYEQYF. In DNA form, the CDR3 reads TGTGCCACCAGCAGAGATCCCGCCTACGAGCAGTACTTC.

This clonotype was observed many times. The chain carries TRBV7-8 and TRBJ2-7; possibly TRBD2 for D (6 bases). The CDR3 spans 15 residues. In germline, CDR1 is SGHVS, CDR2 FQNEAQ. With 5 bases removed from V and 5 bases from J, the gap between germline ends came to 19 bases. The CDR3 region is CASSRTSGSIHEQYF. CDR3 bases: TGTGCCAGCAGCCGAACATCCGGGAGTATTCACGAGCAGTACTTC.

CDR3 in DNA: TGTGCCAGCAGCCGTCCCGGGACTAGTTTAGTATCCTACAATGAGCAGTTCTTC. Its protein product is CASSRPGTSLVSYNEQFF. This sequence joins TRBV11-2 and TRBJ2-1; the match to TRBD2 covers 8 bases. The germline gives CDR1 SGHAT, CDR2 FQNNGV. V shed 5 bases, J shed 1 base, and the junction held 13 bases outside the gene matches. This CDR3 has 18 residues.

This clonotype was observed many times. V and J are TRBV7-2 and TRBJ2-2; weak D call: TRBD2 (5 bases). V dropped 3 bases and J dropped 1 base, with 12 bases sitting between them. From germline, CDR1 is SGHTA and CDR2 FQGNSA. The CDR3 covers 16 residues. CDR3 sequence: CASSFSVAKNTGELFF. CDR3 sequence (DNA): TGTGCCAGCAGCTTTTCAGTAGCGAAGAACACCGGGGAGCTGTTTTTT.